This T cell receptor (beta chain) is drawn from a study of blood T cell repertoires in COVID-19. Study at large: Spain, Italy and the United States supplied samples that represented acute and convalescent COVID-19. T cells, B-cell-depleted T cells, or PBMCs supplied cDNA or gDNA.

The junction had 7 bases not matched to a gene; V was cut back by 6 bases and J by 7 bases. CDR1 and CDR2 (germline): MNHEY, SVGAGI. The CDR3 is 13 amino acids. In the original workflow: Reference gene primer amplification in the assay estimated nucleated cell counts. Only in-frame clones appear in the TCRdb table, and some are missing; sequencing was by immunoSEQ multiplex PCR. V and J calls and clone size are those listed in that table; D and trimming were worked out from the DNA. The profile shows around 150,000 clones, less than 85% of them singletons. The sequenced sample was peripheral blood. The receptor was derived from a human donor in a cohort sampled during active COVID-19. V usage is TRBV6-5 and J usage is TRBJ1-2; 8 nucleotides match TRBD1. CDR3 sequence (DNA): TGTGCCAGCAGCCGGACAGGGTTCGCTGGCTACACCTTC. Translating it yields CASSRTGFAGYTF.